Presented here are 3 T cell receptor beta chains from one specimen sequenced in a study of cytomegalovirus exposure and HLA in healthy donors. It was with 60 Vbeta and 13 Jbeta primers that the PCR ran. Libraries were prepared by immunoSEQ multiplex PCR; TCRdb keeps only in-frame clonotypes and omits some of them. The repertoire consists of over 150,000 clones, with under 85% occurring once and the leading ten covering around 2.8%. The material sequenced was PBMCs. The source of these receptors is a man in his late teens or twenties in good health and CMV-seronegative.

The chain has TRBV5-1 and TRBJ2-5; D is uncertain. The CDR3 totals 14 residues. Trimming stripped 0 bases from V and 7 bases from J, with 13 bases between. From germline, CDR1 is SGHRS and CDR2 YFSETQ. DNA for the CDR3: TGCGCCAGCAGCTTGGCGGTCCAGGCCGGGACCCAGTACTTC. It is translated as CASSLAVQAGTQYF.

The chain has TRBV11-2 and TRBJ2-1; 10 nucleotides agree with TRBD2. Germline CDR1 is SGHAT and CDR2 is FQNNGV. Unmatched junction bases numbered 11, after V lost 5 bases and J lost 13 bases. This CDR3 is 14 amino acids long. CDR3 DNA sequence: TGTGCCAGCAGCCCGAGCACAGCGGGGGGGCGACAGTTCTTC. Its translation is CASSPSTAGGRQFF.

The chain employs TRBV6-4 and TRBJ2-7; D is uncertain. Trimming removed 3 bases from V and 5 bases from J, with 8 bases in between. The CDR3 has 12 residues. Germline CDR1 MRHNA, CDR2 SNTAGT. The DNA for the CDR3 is TGTGCCAGCAGTGATCCGAGGAACGAGCAGTACGTC. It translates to CASSDPRNEQYV.